Listed here are 24 T cell receptor beta chains from one sample, sequenced in a study of cytomegalovirus exposure and HLA in healthy donors. Primers for the PCR totalled 60 Vbeta and 13 Jbeta. Produced via immunoSEQ multiplex PCR; TCRdb's table is partial and in-frame only. Of some 200,000 clones listed, 75% to 85% are singletons. The sample consisted of PBMCs. The receptors derive from a girl between 10 and 17 years old in good health and CMV-seropositive.

This chain links TRBV2 with TRBJ2-2; 13 bases map to TRBD2. This CDR3 spans 16 amino acids. Looked up from germline, CDR1 is SNHLY and CDR2 is FYNNEI. J was trimmed by 10 bases and V by 5 bases; bases with no gene match: 10. CDR3 region: CASSSTSGGASEELFF. The CDR3 nucleotides read TGTGCCAGCAGTTCCACTAGCGGGGGGGCCTCAGAGGAGCTGTTTTTT.

The chain is built from TRBV18 and TRBJ2-5, with 8 bases identical to TRBD1. Germline assignment: CDR1 KGHSH and CDR2 LQKENI. J was trimmed by 5 bases and V by 3 bases; bases with no gene match: 5. CDR3 length equals 14 residues. The CDR3, as DNA: TGTGCCAGCTCACCCCCGACAGGGGCCGAGACCCAGTACTTC. This sequence encodes CASSPPTGAETQYF.

This clone was seen only once. This sequence joins TRBV10-2 and TRBJ1-1, with 10 positions matching TRBD1. The germline CDR1 and CDR2 sequences are WSHSY and SAAADI. The CDR3 length is 16 residues. Trimming took 3 bases from V and 5 from J; bases not matched to a gene: 9. The CDR3 loop is CASSDPWDRGRTEAFF. The CDR3 region has the DNA TGCGCCAGCAGTGACCCGTGGGACAGGGGACGAACTGAAGCTTTCTTT.

This chain uses TRBV4-3 with TRBJ2-7, with 8 bases matching TRBD1. This CDR3 contains 18 residues. V lost 0 bases, J lost 6 bases, and 16 bases stayed unmatched. Germline CDR1 LGHNA, CDR2 YSLEER. In DNA, the CDR3 is TGCGCCAGCAGCCAAGATTTACCGTGGGCAGGGGGCTTTGGCGAGCAGTACTTC. It yields the protein CASSQDLPWAGGFGEQYF.

The chain carries TRBV30 and TRBJ2-3; 8 bases map to TRBD2. Germline values: CDR1 GTSNPN, CDR2 SVGIG (reference sequence). The V gene end was trimmed by 2 bases and the J gene end by 1 base; junction bases not matched to a gene: 8. The CDR3 has 16 amino acids. The CDR3 here is CAWSTGGPLGTDTQYF. The CDR3 DNA reads TGTGCCTGGAGTACGGGGGGGCCGCTTGGCACAGATACGCAGTATTTT.

CDR3 DNA: TGTGCCAGCAGCCCAGACCTGGCAGCTAGGACAGATACGCAGTATTTT. This sequence encodes CASSPDLAARTDTQYF. The chain links TRBV11-2 to TRBJ2-3; D call uncertain. V was trimmed by 5 bases and J by 3 bases, leaving 18 bases between them. The CDR3 sequence is 16 residues long. The germline V gene encodes CDR1 SGHAT and CDR2 FQNNGV.

The chain joins TRBV21-1 to TRBJ2-5; the table assigns TRBD1, which was not confirmed against the DNA. TRBV21-1 is shown as a pseudogene. This CDR3 is 18 amino acids long. This CDR3 is CASSKDHRVTGLQETQYF. CDR3 sequence (DNA): TGTGCCAGCAGCAAAGACCACAGGGTAACAGGGTTACAAGAGACCCAGTACTTC.

The J gene is TRBJ2-7, the V gene TRBV6-1; TRBD2 matches 8 bases. Germline assignment: CDR1 MNHNS and CDR2 SASEGT. V dropped 3 bases and J dropped 2; count of bases not matched to a gene: 9. There are 16 residues in the CDR3. The CDR3 sequence is CASSDLLAGGTYEQYF. Here the CDR3 DNA reads TGTGCCAGCAGTGATCTTCTGGCGGGGGGCACCTACGAGCAGTACTTC.

The V call is TRBV9, the J call TRBJ1-3, with 9 bases that match TRBD1. This CDR3 has 17 amino acids. CDR1 and CDR2 from the germline V gene are SGDLS and YYNGEE. The trim removed 8 bases at V and 0 bases at J, leaving 12 bases unmatched. The CDR3 sequence is CASSSGQGSSSGNTIYF. CDR3 coding DNA: TGTGCCAGTAGTTCCGGACAGGGGTCGAGCTCTGGAAACACCATATATTTT. Full variable domain (outside the CDR3, taken from reference TRBV9 and TRBJ1-3): DSGVTQTPKHLITATGQRVTLRCSPRSGDLSVYWYQQSLDQGLQFLIQYYNGEERAKGNILERFSAQQFPDLHSELNLSSLELGDSALYFCASSSGQGSSSGNTIYFGEGSWLTVV.

The CDR3 sequence is CASSPRTSGGGDTQYF. In DNA form, the CDR3 reads TGTGCCAGCTCACCAAGGACTAGCGGGGGGGGAGATACGCAGTATTTT. The chain couples TRBV18 to TRBJ2-3; 15 bases agree with TRBD2. V lost 2 bases to trimming and J lost 5 bases; unmatched junction nucleotides: 2. The germline gives CDR1 KGHSH, CDR2 LQKENI. The CDR3 is made up of 16 amino acids.

The rearrangement uses TRBV9 and TRBJ2-1; 12 bases are shared with TRBD2. The CDR3 is 16 amino acids. Germline lookup yields CDR1 SGDLS and CDR2 YYNGEE. V was pared by 2 bases and J by 6 bases, with 6 bases of the junction left unmatched. CDR3 DNA: TGTGCCAGCAGCGTGGTCCCTAGCGGGGGGGCCAATGAGCAGTTCTTC. As protein: CASSVVPSGGANEQFF.

This clone was counted between two and nine times. The J gene is TRBJ2-3, the V gene TRBV5-4, with D tentatively TRBD1 (6 bases). CDR3 length: 15 amino acids. Germline values: CDR1 SGHNT, CDR2 YYREEE (reference sequence). The germline V and J ends were trimmed by 2 bases and 6 bases, with 16 bases remaining between them. The CDR3 loop is CASSLSLVGADTQYF. The CDR3 DNA follows: TGTGCCAGCAGCTTATCACTAGTGGGGGCCGATACGCAGTATTTT.

The V call is TRBV6-5, the J call TRBJ1-1; TRBD1 matches 10 bases. Germline V CDR1 and CDR2: MNHEY, SVGAGI. CDR3 length equals 14 residues. V lost 7 bases, J lost 4 bases, and 6 bases stayed unmatched. CDR3 nucleotides: TGTGCCAGCACCCCCCGGACAGGGGGCACTGAAGCTTTCTTT. This sequence encodes CASTPRTGGTEAFF.

The CDR3 reads CASSGGLGYGYTF. DNA of the CDR3: TGTGCCAGCAGCGGGGGGCTGGGCTATGGCTACACCTTC. J is TRBJ1-2 and V is TRBV6-1, with D maybe TRBD1 (6 bases). V was trimmed by 6 bases and J by 4 bases, leaving 12 bases between them. This CDR3 has 13 amino acids. Per germline, CDR1 MNHNS and CDR2 SASEGT.

The chain is built from TRBV6-6 and TRBJ2-7; 7 bases are shared with TRBD1. The CDR3 extends over 16 amino acids. Germline V gene sequence: CDR1 MNHNY, CDR2 SVGAGI (reference sequence). Losses at the gene ends were 7 bases for V and 0 bases for J; bases not matched to a gene: 12. CDR3 sequence reads: CASTSPGQISSYEQYF. CDR3 DNA sequence: TGTGCCAGCACGTCACCGGGACAGATATCCTCCTACGAGCAGTACTTC.

This chain joins TRBV5-6 and TRBJ2-5, with D possibly being TRBD2 (6 bases). CDR1 is SGHDT and CDR2 is YYEEEE in the germline V gene. The length of the CDR3 is 17 residues. V lost 0 bases and J lost 5, with 20 bases in between. DNA of the CDR3: TGTGCCAGCAGCTTGGGGGCGAGGAGGGGTAGTACGGAGACCCAGTACTTC. Translation: CASSLGARRGSTETQYF.

V and J are TRBV9 and TRBJ2-7, with 12 bases that match TRBD2. J lost 3 bases, V lost 3 bases, and 4 bases had no gene match. Per germline, CDR1 SGDLS and CDR2 YYNGEE. This CDR3 spans 15 amino acids. CDR3 bases: TGTGCCAGCAGCGCTAGCGGGGGGGCCGTCTACGAGCAGTACTTC. It encodes CASSASGGAVYEQYF. Using reference TRBV9 and TRBJ2-7 for the parts outside the CDR3, the full variable domain is DSGVTQTPKHLITATGQRVTLRCSPRSGDLSVYWYQQSLDQGLQFLIQYYNGEERAKGNILERFSAQQFPDLHSELNLSSLELGDSALYFCASSASGGAVYEQYFGPGTRLTVT.

This chain joins TRBV19 and TRBJ1-4, with 7 bases lining up with TRBD1. CDR3 size: 15 residues. Looked up from germline, CDR1 is LNHDA and CDR2 is SQIVND (reference sequence). V lost 5 bases, J lost 5 bases, and 8 bases stayed unmatched. The CDR3 here is CASSVRRGANEKLFF. CDR3 sequence (DNA): TGTGCCAGTAGTGTCCGCAGGGGGGCCAATGAAAAACTGTTTTTT.

This sequence joins TRBV9 and TRBJ1-6; D is undetermined. There are 16 residues in the CDR3. Germline loops: CDR1 SGDLS, CDR2 YYNGEE. V lost 3 bases and J lost 4, with 14 bases in between. The CDR3 DNA follows: TGTGCCAGCAGCGCTGAGGCGGGGATTTATAATTCACCCCTCCACTTT. Amino acid sequence: CASSAEAGIYNSPLHF.

This chain uses TRBV6-1 with TRBJ2-1, with 13 bases aligning to TRBD2. This CDR3 region has 17 residues. From germline, CDR1 is MNHNS and CDR2 SASEGT. The V segment lost 3 bases and the J segment 4 bases; nucleotides outside the gene matches: 6. The CDR3 DNA follows: TGTGCCAGCAGTGATAGCCTGGGACTAGCGGGGTACAATGAGCAGTTCTTC. This translates into CASSDSLGLAGYNEQFF.

This chain joins TRBV7-2 and TRBJ1-1; possible D gene TRBD1, 6 bases. Trimming took 3 bases from V and 3 from J, leaving 14 bases between them. CDR1 and CDR2 from the germline V gene are SGHTA and FQGNSA. This CDR3 comprises 15 residues. The CDR3 loop reads CASSLTGGWDTEAFF. The CDR3 DNA reads as TGTGCCAGCAGCTTGACAGGTGGCTGGGACACTGAAGCTTTCTTT.

The chain recombines TRBV9 with TRBJ2-2, with TRBD1 matching 10 bases. CDR1 SGDLS and CDR2 YYNGEE come from the germline V gene. This CDR3 spans 16 amino acids. V lost 2 bases to trimming and J lost 5 bases; unmatched junction nucleotides: 6. CDR3 DNA: TGTGCCAGCAGCGTCGGGGACAGGGGATGGACCGGGGAGCTGTTTTTT. It yields the protein CASSVGDRGWTGELFF.

A word on this clone: The junction shows a germline mismatch at one end, possibly a read error. V usage is TRBV5-6 and J usage is TRBJ2-5; D might be TRBD2 (5 bases). Germline values: CDR1 SGHDT, CDR2 YYEEEE. This CDR3 contains 16 residues. The CDR3 nucleotides read TGTGCCAGCAGCTTGAGTTGGGGAGCCGTGGTAGAGGCCCAGTACTTC. Protein product: CASSLSWGAVVEAQYF.

In nucleotides, the CDR3 is TGTGCCAGCAGCTTAGGTGGTTTTACGGAAGAGACCCAGTACTTC. It encodes CASSLGGFTEETQYF. The rearrangement joins TRBV11-3 to TRBJ2-5; D not resolved. The V gene lost 1 base and the J gene lost 3 bases, with 12 bases spanning the gap. Germline-derived CDR1 and CDR2 are SGHNT and YENEEA. The CDR3 runs 15 residues.